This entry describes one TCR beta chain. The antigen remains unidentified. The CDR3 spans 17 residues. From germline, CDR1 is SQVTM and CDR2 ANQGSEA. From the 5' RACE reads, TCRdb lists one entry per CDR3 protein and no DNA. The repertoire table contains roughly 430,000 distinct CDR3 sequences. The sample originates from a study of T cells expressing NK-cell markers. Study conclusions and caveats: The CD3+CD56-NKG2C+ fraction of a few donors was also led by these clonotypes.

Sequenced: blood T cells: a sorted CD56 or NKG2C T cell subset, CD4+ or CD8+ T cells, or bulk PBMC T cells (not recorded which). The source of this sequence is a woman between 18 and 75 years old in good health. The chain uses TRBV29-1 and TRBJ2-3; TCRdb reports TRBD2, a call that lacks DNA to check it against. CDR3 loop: CSVEDLGLAADGDTQYF.